A single sample gave rise to the 19 T cell receptor beta chains below, sequenced in a study of Graves' ophthalmopathy and Graves' hyperthyroidism. Amplification of the TCR beta CDR3 regions used RNA transcripts (as template). Investigators did first-round RT-PCR with HTBI primers, then second-round multiplex PCR. TCRdb redid the calling of the multiplex PCR reads with MiXCR, one entry per CDR3 protein. The table includes around 660,000 distinct CDR3 sequences, 35% to 45% detected once. Sequencing was done on a sample of peripheral blood. The receptor source for this set is an adult man with Graves' ophthalmopathy.

This clonotype was detected many times. The J gene is TRBJ1-2, the V gene TRBV7-8, with 7 bases lining up with TRBD1. The CDR3 sequence is 16 residues long. The germline gives CDR1 SGHVS, CDR2 FQNEAQ. With V trimmed by 2 bases and J by 1 base, 7 bases remained unmatched. CDR3 residues: CASSLLRTGLNYGYTF. CDR3 nucleotides: TGTGCCAGCAGCTTACTCCGGACAGGCCTTAACTATGGCTACACCTTC.

This rearrangement joins TRBV7-2 to TRBJ2-5; the D gene could be TRBD1 or TRBD2 (5 bases each). CDR1 SGHTA and CDR2 FQGNSA come from the germline V gene. V was clipped by 5 bases and J by 13 bases, with 17 bases between them. The CDR3 has 12 amino acids. The chain's CDR3 is CASSLSGRSTYF. CDR3 nucleotide sequence: TGTGCCAGCAGCCTCTCGGGGCGTTCGACGTACTTC.

At least ten counts were recorded for this clonotype. V usage is TRBV4-3 and J usage is TRBJ1-5; D is unclear. The CDR3 loop spans 16 amino acids. Trimming stripped 0 bases from V and 7 bases from J, with 16 bases between. CDR1 LGHNA and CDR2 YSLEER come from the germline V gene. CDR3 protein: CASSQEYGIDGQPQHF. CDR3 nucleotides: TGCGCCAGCAGCCAAGAGTACGGGATCGACGGCCAGCCCCAGCATTTT.

The chain employs TRBV12-3 or TRBV12-4 and TRBJ2-7; D perhaps matches TRBD2 (5 bases). This CDR3 is built from 13 residues. V was shortened by 5 bases and J by 7 bases, with 15 bases between the two germline ends. The CDR3 is CASSLLVSGEQYF. CDR3 nucleotides: TGTGCCAGCAGTCTTCTGGTGTCGGGGGAGCAGTACTTC.

This clonotype was observed at least ten times. The V gene is TRBV3-1, the J gene TRBJ2-7, with a possible D match to TRBD1 (5 bases). Trimming pared 6 bases from V and 2 bases from J, leaving 8 bases between. This CDR3 spans 12 amino acids. From germline, CDR1 is LGHDT and CDR2 YNNKEL (reference sequence). The CDR3 reads CASSATAYEQYF. The CDR3 DNA is TGTGCCAGCAGTGCGACAGCCTACGAGCAGTACTTC.

The chain combines TRBV2 with TRBJ1-5; unclear D gene. Germline values: CDR1 SNHLY, CDR2 FYNNEI. V dropped 8 bases and J dropped 1 base, with 12 bases sitting between them. The CDR3 is 14 residues long. The CDR3 bases are TGTGCCAGCCGTTTCGGAGGCAGCAATCAGCCCCAGCATTTT. Its protein is CASRFGGSNQPQHF.

The DNA for the CDR3 is TGTGCCAGCAGTCAAGGACTAGTTTCATACGAGCAGTACTTC. It is translated as CASSQGLVSYEQYF. This chain links TRBV27 with TRBJ2-7, with TRBD2 matching 7 bases. The CDR3 totals 14 residues. J was trimmed by 4 bases and V by 5 bases; bases with no gene match: 8. Germline V CDR1 and CDR2: MNHEY, SMNVEV (reference sequence).

The rearrangement links TRBV6-6 to TRBJ2-7, with 8 bases lining up with TRBD1. J gave up 0 bases and V 1 base, and 8 bases lay outside the gene matches. This CDR3 has 17 amino acids. Germline CDR1 and CDR2: MNHNY and SVGAGI (reference sequence). The CDR3 loop reads CASSYLGQGRGSYEQYF. DNA for the CDR3: TGTGCCAGCAGTTACTTAGGACAGGGAAGGGGCTCCTACGAGCAGTACTTC.

This clonotype has just one count. This chain connects TRBV12-3 or TRBV12-4 to TRBJ1-2; 9 bases agree with TRBD1. With V trimmed by 2 bases and J by 6 bases, 4 bases remained unmatched. This CDR3 spans 14 amino acids. CDR3 protein: CASSLHRGRNGYTF. CDR3 sequence (DNA): TGTGCCAGCAGTTTACACAGGGGGCGGAATGGCTACACCTTC.

In regard to this clonotype: This may come from a read error, since a much larger clone is one base off. The CDR3 nucleotides read TGTGCCAGTAGTGCCCGGGACAGGGGGATATCTGAAGCTTTCTTT. Amino acids: CASSARDRGISEAFF. V is TRBV19 and J is TRBJ1-1, with 11 bases fitting TRBD1. V shed 5 bases, J shed 6 bases, and the junction held 8 bases outside the gene matches. Germline lookup yields CDR1 LNHDA and CDR2 SQIVND (reference sequence). The CDR3 loop spans 15 amino acids.

Remarks on this clonotype: The junction departs from the called germline gene at one end, perhaps through a read error. The chain uses TRBV7-9 and TRBJ1-1; D is uncertain. Germline-derived CDR1 and CDR2 are SEHNR and FQNEAQ (reference sequence). The CDR3 is made up of 15 amino acids. The CDR3 spells CASSQDWRENTEASF. The CDR3 coding sequence is TGCGCCAGCAGCCAAGATTGGAGAGAGAACACTGAAGCTTCCTTT.

The chain combines TRBV7-6 with TRBJ2-5, with a possible D match to TRBD1 (6 bases). The ends were cut back, 5 bases at V and 2 bases at J, with 15 bases in the middle. The CDR3 has 15 residues. Germline CDR1 is SGHVS and CDR2 is FNYEAQ. The chain's CDR3 is CASSPGTLAQETQYF. CDR3 sequence (DNA): TGTGCCAGCAGCCCCGGGACATTGGCACAAGAGACCCAGTACTTC.

The sample holds one count of this clonotype. A much larger clone sits a single nucleotide away, making a read error possible. The chain has TRBV7-3 and TRBJ2-5; 11 bases fit TRBD1. V was pared by 8 bases and J by 7 bases, with 15 bases of the junction left unmatched. Germline V gene data show CDR1 as SGHTA and CDR2 as FQGTGA. CDR3 length equals 16 residues. The CDR3 here is CASGLSDRGPLGTQYF. The CDR3 DNA is TGTGCCAGCGGCCTCTCGGACAGGGGGCCGTTAGGGACCCAGTACTTC. The full variable domain, rest sourced from reference TRBV7-3 and TRBJ2-5, is GAGVSQTPSNKVTEKGKYVELRCDPISGHTALYWYRQSLGQGPEFLIYFQGTGAADDSGLPNDRFFAVRPEGSVSTLKIQRTERGDSAVYLCASGLSDRGPLGTQYFGPGTRLLVL.

This clonotype was seen ten or more times. The V call is TRBV20-1, the J call TRBJ2-5; the D gene is possibly TRBD1 (5 bases). Trimming removed 7 bases at V and 4 bases at J, with 13 bases between. This CDR3 comprises 12 residues. Germline lookup yields CDR1 DFQATT and CDR2 SNEGSKA (reference sequence). CDR3 sequence (DNA): TGCAGTGTGGCAGGGTTTGGAGAGACCCAGTACTTC. It yields the protein CSVAGFGETQYF.

A few counts support this clonotype. The rearrangement joins TRBV29-1 to TRBJ1-4; 9 bases are a match to TRBD1. V lost 8 bases to trimming and J lost 8 bases; unmatched junction nucleotides: 6. CDR3 length equals 12 residues. Germline V lookup: CDR1 SQVTM, CDR2 ANQGSEA. CDR3 sequence (DNA): TGCAGCTCGGGACAGGGACGAGAAAAACTGTTTTTT. Translation gives CSSGQGREKLFF.

This clonotype has a count of ten or more. The genes are TRBV7-2 and TRBJ1-6, with D possibly TRBD1 on 6 matching bases. The CDR3 has 14 residues. Trimming cost V 2 bases and J 6 bases, with 8 bases left between them. Germline assignment: CDR1 SGHTA and CDR2 FQGNSA. CDR3 amino acids: CASSLSGVNSPLHF. The CDR3, as DNA: TGTGCCAGCAGCTTATCAGGGGTTAATTCACCCCTCCACTTT.

This clonotype was recorded a few times. The chain couples TRBV2 to TRBJ1-5, with D perhaps matching TRBD1 (5 bases). V was clipped by 5 bases and J by 1 base, with 9 bases between them. This CDR3 is built from 14 residues. Germline V gives CDR1 SNHLY, CDR2 FYNNEI. CDR3 loop: CASSRWGSNQPQHF. In DNA form, the CDR3 reads TGTGCCAGCAGTCGGTGGGGCAGCAATCAGCCCCAGCATTTT.

This sequence joins TRBV19 and TRBJ2-7; no reliable D call. Germline CDR1 reads LNHDA; CDR2 reads SQIVND (reference sequence). The CDR3 loop spans 12 amino acids. V lost 6 bases to trimming and J lost 7 bases, with 13 bases between them. The CDR3 here is CASSPALGEQYF. CDR3 in DNA: TGTGCCAGTAGCCCGGCTCTGGGAGAGCAGTACTTC.

This clonotype was recorded a few times. J is TRBJ2-7 and V is TRBV2; D gene unclear. The CDR3 spans 12 residues. V gave up 2 bases and J gave up 4 bases, with 6 bases separating them. Germline V gives CDR1 SNHLY, CDR2 FYNNEI. The CDR3 DNA is TGTGCCAGCAGTGAAAACGGATACGAGCAGTACTTC. It yields the protein CASSENGYEQYF.